The sequence of this T cell receptor delta chain was determined in a study of gamma-delta T cells after stem cell transplantation. TCRdb made new clone calls on the RT-PCR reads using CATT. The sample comprises approximately 1,800 delta-chain clones, 17% of which are singletons, and 65% to 80% rests with the top ten. From germline, CDR1 is TSWWSYY and CDR2 QGS. Trimming removed 2 bases from V and 0 bases from J; junction bases left unmatched: 19. The CDR3 has 21 amino acids. The sample holds a few counts of this clone. A read error likely explains this, since a far larger clone differs by one base. J is TRDJ1 and V is TRDV1; 9 positions agree with TRDD3. The receptor was isolated from a human donor. It is not recorded whose cells these are; they may come from a transplant donor. Sequences were obtained from gamma-delta T cells. The CDR3: CALGERTVWGMGVLDTDKLIF. For the CDR3, the DNA is TGTGCTCTTGGGGAAAGGACGGTCTGGGGGATGGGGGTGTTGGACACCGATAAACTCATCTTT.